These 22 T cell receptor beta chains came from one sample sequenced in a study of cytomegalovirus exposure and HLA in healthy donors. With 60 Vbeta and 13 Jbeta primers, the PCR was carried out. Sequencing was performed with immunoSEQ multiplex PCR; in TCRdb, only in-frame clones are kept and a portion is missing. The sample lists approximately 59,000 clones, 60% to 80% occurring once. Sequenced: PBMCs. These receptors originate from a young man in good health and CMV-seronegative.

This clone has a handful of counts. The genes are TRBV30 and TRBJ2-2; tentative D call: TRBD1 (5 bases). V shed 4 bases and J shed 6 bases, with 12 bases lying between them. Germline V lookup: CDR1 GTSNPN, CDR2 SVGIG (reference sequence). The CDR3 is 13 amino acids. The CDR3 here is CAWIPGASGELFF. The CDR3 DNA reads TGTGCCTGGATCCCTGGGGCCTCCGGGGAGCTGTTTTTT.

J is TRBJ1-1 and V is TRBV19, with TRBD1 identical over 8 bases. The CDR3 is made up of 15 amino acids. V trimming: 3 bases; J trimming: 6 bases; junction bases outside the gene matches: 9. CDR1 and CDR2 from the germline V gene are LNHDA and SQIVND (reference sequence). The CDR3, as DNA: TGTGCCAGTAGTATTACCTCGACAGGGGCCCCTGAAGCTTTCTTT. It translates to CASSITSTGAPEAFF.

V and J are TRBV7-9 and TRBJ1-3; no firm D call. The CDR3 contains 14 residues. Germline lookup yields CDR1 SEHNR and CDR2 FQNEAQ (reference sequence). The V and J ends lost 2 bases and 7 bases respectively, with 12 bases between them. Written as DNA, the CDR3 is TGTGCCAGCAGCTTATGGGTTGACACCAACACCATATATTTT. Amino acid sequence: CASSLWVDTNTIYF.

V usage is TRBV4-1 and J usage is TRBJ2-4, with 8 bases that match TRBD1. Germline V gene sequence: CDR1 MGHRA, CDR2 YSYEKL. J was trimmed by 5 bases and V by 4 bases; bases with no gene match: 22. The CDR3 has 20 residues. The CDR3 spells CASSRGAAGGVGFFENIQYF. In DNA form, the CDR3 reads TGCGCCAGCAGCCGAGGAGCCGCAGGGGGCGTAGGGTTCTTCGAAAACATTCAGTACTTC.

The chain recombines TRBV6-1 with TRBJ2-7; D unclear. Trimming pared 4 bases from V and 3 bases from J, leaving 7 bases between. Germline V CDR1 and CDR2: MNHNS, SASEGT. The length of the CDR3 is 12 residues. The DNA for the CDR3 is TGTGCCAGCAGTGTCTCAGGCTACGAGCAGTACTTC. Translating it yields CASSVSGYEQYF.

The V gene is TRBV6-1, the J gene TRBJ2-7; 10 bases agree with TRBD2. The CDR3 has 15 residues. Germline CDR1 MNHNS, CDR2 SASEGT. V trimming: 2 bases; J trimming: 3 bases; junction bases outside the gene matches: 4. The CDR3 here is CASSESASGGYEQYF. The DNA of the CDR3 is TGTGCCAGCAGTGAATCGGCTAGCGGGGGCTACGAGCAGTACTTC.

This clone was observed once. One end of the junction is discordant with germline, which a read error may explain. The rearrangement uses TRBV9 and TRBJ2-7; 10 bases map to TRBD2. The CDR3 has 15 residues. Germline-derived CDR1 and CDR2 are SGDLS and YYNGEE. The CDR3 reads CASSVSGGASCEQYF. CDR3 bases: TGTGCCAGCAGCGTAAGCGGGGGGGCCTCCTGCGAGCAGTACTTC.

V gene TRBV19 combines with J gene TRBJ2-5; 8 nucleotides line up with TRBD2. The J call is doubtful: the DNA matches TRBJ2-7 better. CDR1 and CDR2 (germline): LNHDA, SQIVND (reference sequence). The CDR3 contains 14 residues. In DNA, the CDR3 is TGTGCCAGTAGTATCACTAGCGGCTCCTACGAGCAGTACTTC. Its translation: CASSITSGSYEQYF.

The V and J genes are TRBV12-5 and TRBJ1-1; 7 bases are shared with TRBD1. This CDR3 is 15 amino acids long. Germline V gene data show CDR1 as LGHNT and CDR2 as FRNRAP. V lost 5 bases and J lost 3; bases outside the gene matches: 9. CDR3 DNA: TGTGCTAGTGGTCCCCCGACAGGGCCTTACACTGAAGCTTTCTTT. Encoded protein: CASGPPTGPYTEAFF.

This clone came up a few times. The gene calls are TRBV15 and TRBJ2-5; possible D gene TRBD1, 6 bases. This CDR3 has 14 amino acids. Deletions cut 5 bases from V and 2 bases from J, with 12 bases between. The germline gives CDR1 LNHNV, CDR2 YYDKDF (reference sequence). The CDR3 sequence is CATSYGQIQETQYF. The CDR3 DNA is TGTGCCACCAGCTACGGACAGATTCAAGAGACCCAGTACTTC.

This chain connects TRBV9 to TRBJ2-5; D is unresolved. Trimming stripped 0 bases from V and 1 base from J, with 10 bases between. Germline V lookup: CDR1 SGDLS, CDR2 YYNGEE. This CDR3 has 15 amino acids. The CDR3 DNA reads as TGTGCCAGCAGCGTAGGAGCCCAGGCCCAAGAGACCCAGTACTTC. This gives the protein CASSVGAQAQETQYF.

The rearrangement joins TRBV30 to TRBJ2-7; D is uncertain. V shed 0 bases and J shed 2 bases, with 11 bases lying between them. In germline, CDR1 is GTSNPN, CDR2 SVGIG (reference sequence). The CDR3 length is 14 residues. The CDR3 DNA reads TGTGCCTGGAGTGTAGGCAGGCGCGCCTACGAGCAGTACTTC. Translation gives CAWSVGRRAYEQYF. Filled out from reference TRBV30 and TRBJ2-7, the complete variable domain reads SQTIHQWPATLVQPVGSPLSLECTVEGTSNPNLYWYRQAAGRGLQLLFYSVGIGQISSEVPQNLSASRPQDRQFILSSKKLLLSDSGFYLCAWSVGRRAYEQYFGPGTRLTVT.

The chain joins TRBV6-6 to TRBJ2-1; 7 bases fit TRBD1. V trimming: 2 bases; J trimming: 9 bases; junction bases outside the gene matches: 7. The germline V gene has CDR1 MNHNY and CDR2 SVGAGI (reference sequence). The CDR3 loop spans 14 amino acids. The CDR3 nucleotides read TGTGCCAGCAGTTACCCCGACAGGGTGGGTGAGCAGTTCTTC. It yields the protein CASSYPDRVGEQFF.

The chain is built from TRBV30 and TRBJ2-7; 9 nucleotides line up with TRBD1. Germline lookup yields CDR1 GTSNPN and CDR2 SVGIG (reference sequence). The CDR3 length is 14 residues. V trimming: 3 bases; J trimming: 2 bases; junction bases outside the gene matches: 5. In nucleotides, the CDR3 is TGTGCCTGGAGGGGGACAGGGAATCCCTACGAGCAGTACTTC. This gives the protein CAWRGTGNPYEQYF. The full variable domain, with the rest looked up from reference TRBV30 and TRBJ2-7, is SQTIHQWPATLVQPVGSPLSLECTVEGTSNPNLYWYRQAAGRGLQLLFYSVGIGQISSEVPQNLSASRPQDRQFILSSKKLLLSDSGFYLCAWRGTGNPYEQYFGPGTRLTVT.

This chain uses TRBV6-5 with TRBJ2-7, with 9 nucleotides matching TRBD1. There are 13 residues in the CDR3. J lost 6 bases, V lost 2 bases, and 2 bases had no gene match. Germline CDR1 MNHEY, CDR2 SVGAGI. The CDR3 nucleotides read TGTGCCAGCAGTTACAGGGACAGGGCCGAGCAGTACTTC. Translating gives CASSYRDRAEQYF.

The chain uses TRBV29-1 and TRBJ1-2; a possible D gene is TRBD1 (6 bases). The germline V and J ends were trimmed by 1 base and 4 bases, with 10 bases remaining between them. Per germline, CDR1 SQVTM and CDR2 ANQGSEA. This CDR3 comprises 13 residues. CDR3 amino acids: CSVEGQDLYGYTF. Written as DNA, the CDR3 is TGCAGCGTTGAAGGACAGGACCTCTATGGCTACACCTTC.

This clone has more than one count but fewer than ten. The chain recombines TRBV7-8 with TRBJ2-7; 9 bases fit TRBD1. CDR3 length: 12 residues. Per the germline V gene, CDR1 is SGHVS and CDR2 is FQNEAQ. V gave up 11 bases and J gave up 3 bases; unmatched junction bases: 5. The CDR3 bases are TGTGCCTCAACGGACAGGGGCTACGAGCAGTACTTC. This sequence encodes CASTDRGYEQYF.

In DNA, the CDR3 is TGTGCCAGCAGTGAAGCTCTCAGGTCCTATGGCTACACCTTC. It specifies CASSEALRSYGYTF. This sequence joins TRBV6-1 and TRBJ1-2; no clear D. This CDR3 contains 14 residues. The germline V gene has CDR1 MNHNS and CDR2 SASEGT. V was pared by 0 bases and J by 4 bases, with 9 bases between.

In its sample, this clone was seen a few times. The rearrangement uses TRBV2 and TRBJ1-1, with D possibly TRBD1 on 5 matching bases. The CDR3 covers 15 residues. V lost 6 bases and J lost 4, with 18 bases in between. The germline CDR1 and CDR2 sequences are SNHLY and FYNNEI. The CDR3 sequence is CASRGEGPRATEAFF. The CDR3 coding sequence is TGTGCCAGCAGGGGGGAGGGGCCGCGAGCCACTGAAGCTTTCTTT.

This rearrangement joins TRBV2 to TRBJ2-7; 7 nucleotides align to TRBD1. V lost 6 bases, J lost 0 bases, and 8 bases stayed unmatched. From germline, CDR1 is SNHLY and CDR2 FYNNEI. CDR3 length equals 15 residues. As DNA, the CDR3 is TGTGCCAGCAGCCTCACAGGGGCTGCCTCCTACGAGCAGTACTTC. Residues: CASSLTGAASYEQYF. Together with reference TRBV2 and TRBJ2-7, the CDR3 gives the full variable domain: EPEVTQTPSHQVTQMGQEVILRCVPISNHLYFYWYRQILGQKVEFLVSFYNNEISEKSEIFDDQFSVERPDGSNFTLKIRSTKLEDSAMYFCASSLTGAASYEQYFGPGTRLTVT.

This rearrangement joins TRBV29-1 to TRBJ2-6; tentative D call: TRBD1 (6 bases). CDR3 length: 15 residues. Trimming removed 6 bases from V and 2 bases from J, with 14 bases in between. CDR1 and CDR2 (germline): SQVTM, ANQGSEA. The CDR3 DNA follows: TGCAGCGTGGAATCAGGGGCGGCTGGGGCCAACGTCCTGACTTTC. Protein: CSVESGAAGANVLTF.

CDR3 DNA: TGTGCCACGGGAGTGGGCTATAACTATGGCTACACCTTC. It encodes CATGVGYNYGYTF. The chain couples TRBV5-4 to TRBJ1-2; no firm D call. This CDR3 is 13 amino acids long. Trimming shortened V by 9 bases and J by 1 base, and 13 bases separated the two germline ends. CDR1 is SGHNT and CDR2 is YYREEE in the germline V gene (reference sequence).